This is a list of T cell receptor beta chains from one sample in a study of neurological immune-mediated disorders. In TCRdb, the 5' RACE reads were re-called with MiXCR into one record per CDR3 protein. This sample has tens of thousands of distinct CDR3 sequences, with roughly 2.5% found just once. The sample taken for sequencing was PBMCs. These receptors were taken from a woman aged 45-59 years with multiple sclerosis. The CDR3 runs from the conserved cysteine through the conserved F or W. A D gene is named only where the DNA matches it firmly. Size is stated as once, few, many or a size class.

>TRBJ1-2|TRBV6-5|-|many
CASSYVQGRGYTF
TGTGCCAGCAGTTACGTGCAGGGTCGGGGCTACACCTTC
>TRBJ1-1|TRBV4-2|-|few
CASSRGTEAFF
TGTGCCAGCAGCCGTGGCACTGAAGCTTTCTTT
>TRBJ2-7|TRBV2|TRBD2|few
CASSYAGGGSYEQYF
TGTGCCAGCAGTTACGCGGGGGGAGGGTCCTACGAGCAGTACTTC
>TRBJ1-4|TRBV29-1|-|many
CSVAGPQTNEKLFF
TGCAGCGTTGCGGGACCGCAAACTAATGAAAAACTGTTTTTT
>TRBJ2-7|TRBV9|TRBD1|many
CASSYRGLGSYEQYF
TGTGCCAGCAGCTACAGGGGGCTTGGCTCCTACGAGCAGTACTTC
>TRBJ2-7|TRBV20-1|-|many
CSARFPLTGAYEQYF
TGCAGTGCTAGATTCCCCTTGACAGGCGCCTACGAGCAGTACTTC
>TRBJ2-7|TRBV20-1|-|many
CSASGLTGYEQYF
TGCAGTGCTAGTGGTCTCACGGGGTACGAGCAGTACTTC
>TRBJ1-2|TRBV7-2|TRBD1|many
CASSLTRTGTYGYTF
TGTGCCAGCAGCTTAACCCGGACAGGGACATATGGCTACACCTTC
>TRBJ2-3|TRBV7-2|-|many
CASSRYNTQYF
TGTGCCAGCAGCCGCTATAATACGCAGTATTTT
>TRBJ1-6|TRBV5-8|-|many
CASTPLAYNSPLHF
TGTGCCAGCACCCCGCTTGCGTACAATTCACCCCTCCACTTT
>TRBJ2-3|TRBV4-3|-|many
CASSQGSLLRTDTQYF
TGCGCCAGCAGCCAGGGATCTTTGTTGCGGACAGATACGCAGTATTTT
>TRBJ2-5|TRBV20-1|-|few
CSARDGWGTQYF
TGCAGTGCTAGAGATGGGTGGGGGACCCAGTACTTC
>TRBJ2-2|TRBV5-1|TRBD1|many
CASWGQPRAGELFF
TGCGCCAGCTGGGGACAGCCACGCGCCGGGGAGCTGTTTTTT
>TRBJ1-4|TRBV5-1|TRBD1|many
CASSPDRGRDEKLFF
TGCGCCAGCAGCCCGGACAGGGGGAGGGATGAAAAACTGTTTTTT
>TRBJ2-7|TRBV3-1|-|many
CASGPGAHEQYF
TGTGCCAGCGGTCCTGGGGCCCACGAGCAGTACTTC
>TRBJ2-2|TRBV10-3|-|many
CAISESTADIGELFF
TGTGCCATCAGTGAGTCTACAGCCGATATCGGGGAGCTGTTTTTT
>TRBJ1-1|TRBV3-1|-|many
CASSPSPGAATGNTEAFF
TGTGCCAGCAGCCCTTCCCCAGGGGCAGCAACGGGGAACACTGAAGCTTTCTTT
>TRBJ2-2|TRBV5-1|TRBD1|many
CASSLAHRGPDTGELFF
TGCGCCAGCAGCTTGGCTCACAGGGGGCCTGACACCGGGGAGCTGTTTTTT
>TRBJ1-5|TRBV7-6|-|many
CASSPWVNQPQHF
TGTGCCAGCAGCCCGTGGGTCAATCAGCCCCAGCATTTT
>TRBJ2-7|TRBV5-1|-|many
CASSIGYEQYF
TGCGCCAGCAGTATAGGCTACGAGCAGTACTTC
>TRBJ2-7|TRBV10-3|-|many
CAISDSAYEQYF
TGTGCCATCAGTGACTCAGCCTACGAGCAGTACTTC
>TRBJ2-2|TRBV4-1|-|many
CASSQESGELFF
TGCGCCAGCAGCCAAGAATCCGGGGAGCTGTTTTTT
>TRBJ2-3|TRBV12-3/TRBV12-4|TRBD1|medium-sized
CASSSGTELDTQYF
TGTGCCAGCAGTTCGGGGACAGAGCTGGATACGCAGTATTTT
>TRBJ2-7|TRBV5-1|TRBD2|many
CASSLTSGRVHEQYF
TGCGCCAGCAGCTTGACTAGCGGGAGGGTACACGAGCAGTACTTC
>TRBJ2-5|TRBV27|-|many
CASSFALGPQETQYF
TGTGCCAGCAGTTTTGCACTAGGGCCCCAAGAGACCCAGTACTTC
>TRBJ1-2|TRBV10-3|-|few
CAVTDTRTSNNYGYTF
TGTGCTGTCACAGATACTCGTACGTCCAATAACTATGGCTACACCTTC
>TRBJ2-3|TRBV4-1|-|many
CASSPDGRGTDTQYF
TGCGCCAGCAGCCCGGACGGAAGAGGCACAGATACGCAGTATTTT
>TRBJ2-7|TRBV11-2|-|many
CATGPGTYEQYF
TGTGCCACCGGGCCCGGAACCTACGAGCAGTACTTC
>TRBJ1-1|TRBV5-1|-|many
CASSPQGRGEAFF
TGCGCCAGCAGCCCACAGGGACGGGGTGAAGCTTTCTTT